The TCR beta chain under discussion was sequenced for a study of blood T cell repertoires in COVID-19. Study-wide context: Sites across the United States, Italy and Spain contributed samples from acute and convalescent COVID-19. T cells, B-cell-depleted T cells, or PBMCs supplied cDNA or gDNA.

The CDR3 totals 12 residues. J lost 8 bases, V lost 5 bases, and 4 bases had no gene match. Germline V gene sequence: CDR1 SGHTA, CDR2 FQGTGA. Clones were sequenced by immunoSEQ multiplex PCR, and TCRdb holds only the in-frame ones, with some missing. The sample includes a few hundred thousand clones, over 75% of them seen just once. With respect to this clone: The sample carries other DNA sequences with the same CDR3.

The chain recombines TRBV7-3 with TRBJ1-1, with 8 positions matching TRBD1. The TCR comes from a woman between 18 and 29 years old who had recovered from COVID-19. The sequenced sample consisted of PBMCs or T cells enriched from blood (not recorded which). The CDR3 sequence: CASSPGQGEAFF. The CDR3 bases are TGTGCCAGCAGCCCCGGACAGGGCGAAGCTTTCTTT.